The sequence of this T cell receptor (beta chain) was determined in a study of shared clonotypes between healthy human individuals. Study overall: Aged 18 to 49, the donors were two women and a few men.

This clone showed up many times. This same CDR3 is encoded by further DNA sequences in the sample. The assay was immunoSEQ multiplex PCR, and TCRdb's table has in-frame clones only and misses some. The sample carries 450,000 to 500,000 clones, around 80% recorded once. Germline V CDR1 and CDR2: SGHRS, YFSETQ. The CDR3 extends over 13 amino acids. V lost 0 bases, J lost 4 bases, and 8 bases lay in between. This receptor was identified in a woman aged 40 to 50 in good health. Some clones in this sample may be carry-over from other donors' samples. The specimen sequenced was PBMCs. This sequence joins TRBV5-1 and TRBJ2-7; D call uncertain. The DNA for the CDR3 is TGCGCCAGCAGCTTGGGATTACCTTACGAGCAGTACTTC. This sequence encodes CASSLGLPYEQYF.